This is a list of T cell receptor beta chains from one sample in a study of identical twins. One entry per CDR3 protein results from TCRdb running MiXCR on the 5' RACE reads. The profile covers about 530,000 distinct CDR3 sequences, with about 16% appearing a single time and less than 0.5% taken by the ten largest. This same sample was also part of a study on yellow fever vaccine responses in identical twins.

The sample consisted of CD4+ T cells sorted from blood. The receptors were gathered from a woman aged 18-29 years in good health. CDR3s include the opening cysteine and the closing phenylalanine or tryptophan. The order of the fields is V gene, J gene, clone size, D gene, CDR3 DNA, CDR3 protein. D genes are given only for firm matches. Clone size appears in some rows only: once, few, many, or a class for an expanded clone.

V: TRBV5-1
J: TRBJ1-1
size: few
D: TRBD1
DNA: TGCGCCAGCAGCTGGACGACAGGGCCGAACACTGAAGCTTTCTTT
CDR3: CASSWTTGPNTEAFF

V: TRBV12-3/TRBV12-4
J: TRBJ1-1
size: .
D: TRBD1
DNA: TGTGCCAGCAGATTCTCGGGACAGGTGAACACTGAAGCTTTCTTT
CDR3: CASRFSGQVNTEAFF

V: TRBV10-3
J: TRBJ2-3
size: .
D: .
DNA: TGTGCCATCAGTGAGTGGGAAGATACGCAGTATTTT
CDR3: CAISEWEDTQYF

V: TRBV27
J: TRBJ1-1
size: .
D: .
DNA: TGTGCCAGCAGAAGCAGTCTGAACACTGAAGCTTTCTTT
CDR3: CASRSSLNTEAFF

V: TRBV28
J: TRBJ2-1
size: .
D: TRBD2
DNA: TGTGCCAGCGTCGCGGGGGGGTTTTTTGGTGAGCAGTTCTTC
CDR3: CASVAGGFFGEQFF

V: TRBV27
J: TRBJ2-7
size: .
D: TRBD2
DNA: TGTGCCAGCAGTCCCTTGGGAGCGGGAGCTGGGGAGCAGTACTTC
CDR3: CASSPLGAGAGEQYF

V: TRBV6-5
J: TRBJ1-2
size: .
D: .
DNA: TGTGCCAGCAGTTACTCTCGGGGGACGAACTATGGCTACACCTTC
CDR3: CASSYSRGTNYGYTF

V: TRBV5-1
J: TRBJ2-1
size: .
D: TRBD2
DNA: TGCGCCAGCAGCTCGGGAGGCAGGAGGGAAGATGAGCAGTTCTTC
CDR3: CASSSGGRREDEQFF

V: TRBV7-8
J: TRBJ2-2
size: .
D: .
DNA: TGTGCCAGCAGCGAAGGGGTCGACACCGGGGAGCTGTTTTTT
CDR3: CASSEGVDTGELFF

V: TRBV11-2
J: TRBJ2-7
size: .
D: .
DNA: TGTGCCACCGGCCGGGAGTCCAACTACGAGCAGTACTTC
CDR3: CATGRESNYEQYF

V: TRBV7-2
J: TRBJ1-5
size: .
D: .
DNA: TGTGCCAGCAGCTCCCATTCTCCGGTGGTAGGCAATCAGCCCCAGCATTTT
CDR3: CASSSHSPVVGNQPQHF

V: TRBV19
J: TRBJ2-7
size: .
D: .
DNA: TGTGCCAGTAGTATCCAGGGGGAGGCCTACGAGCAGTACTTC
CDR3: CASSIQGEAYEQYF

V: TRBV4-1
J: TRBJ2-7
size: few
D: TRBD1
DNA: TGCGCCAGTGGTAGGGTACAGGGGCGGGAGCAGTACTTC
CDR3: CASGRVQGREQYF

V: TRBV12-3/TRBV12-4
J: TRBJ2-3
size: .
D: .
DNA: TGTGCCAGCAGTCCCCAAGGCGGAGCTAGCACAGATACGCAGTATTTT
CDR3: CASSPQGGASTDTQYF

V: TRBV7-9
J: TRBJ2-7
size: few
D: .
DNA: TGTGCCAGCAGCTTGACAGGACTAGACATCGAGCAGTACTTC
CDR3: CASSLTGLDIEQYF